By proportion, the clone carrying this TCR beta chain is large. Its target is unknown. Antigen-specific CD4+ T cells were expanded (with viral peptide pools) by the ViraFEST assay ahead of sequencing. CD4+ T cell isolation took place after about 11 days of culture. Two doses of either BNT162b2 or mRNA-1273 were given to each participant. Having tested negative for nucleocapsid antibodies, the vaccine recipients showed no prior SARS-CoV-2 infection. In culture with around 10 IU/ml IL-2 and about 10 ug/ml peptides, PBMC were grown at 1.5 million to 2 million per well. Researchers swapped half the medium for IL-2 medium on both days 3 and 7. This record comes from a study of vaccination effects on CD4 cells after COVID-19. Study conclusions and caveats: Healthy vaccinees had only 1 of 255 vaccine-induced clones cross-react with common cold coronaviruses.

The ends were cut back, 0 bases at V and 4 bases at J, with 7 bases in the middle. The CDR3 is made up of 14 amino acids. Germline CDR1 KGHDR, CDR2 SFDVKD. The data were produced by immunoSEQ multiplex PCR, yet TCRdb's version contains in-frame clones alone and is incomplete. Among approximately 11,000 clones listed, approximately 75% were seen once. Specimen: CD4+ T cells from PBMCs cultured with SARS-CoV-2 spike peptides, collected after COVID-19 vaccination. The chain combines TRBV24-1 with TRBJ2-3; D uncertain. The source is a human donor who received a COVID-19 vaccine. For the CDR3, the DNA is TGTGCCACCAGTGATTTGGCCCGGGCAGATACGCAGTATTTT. Translating it yields CATSDLARADTQYF.